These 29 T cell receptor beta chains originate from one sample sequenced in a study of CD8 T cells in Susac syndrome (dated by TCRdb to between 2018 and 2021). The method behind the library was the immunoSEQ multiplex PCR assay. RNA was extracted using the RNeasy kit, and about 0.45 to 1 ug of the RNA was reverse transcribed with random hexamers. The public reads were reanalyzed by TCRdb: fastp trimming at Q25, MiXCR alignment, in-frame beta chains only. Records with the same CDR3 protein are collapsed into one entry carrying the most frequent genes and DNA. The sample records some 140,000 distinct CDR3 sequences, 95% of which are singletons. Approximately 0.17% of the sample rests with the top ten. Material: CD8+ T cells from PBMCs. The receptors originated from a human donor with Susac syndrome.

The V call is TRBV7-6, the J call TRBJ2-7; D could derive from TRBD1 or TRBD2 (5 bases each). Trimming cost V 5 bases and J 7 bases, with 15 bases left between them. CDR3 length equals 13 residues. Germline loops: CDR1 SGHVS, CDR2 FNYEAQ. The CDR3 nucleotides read TGTGCCAGCAGCCCCGGGGCCGATGGAGAGCAGTACTTC. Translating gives CASSPGADGEQYF.

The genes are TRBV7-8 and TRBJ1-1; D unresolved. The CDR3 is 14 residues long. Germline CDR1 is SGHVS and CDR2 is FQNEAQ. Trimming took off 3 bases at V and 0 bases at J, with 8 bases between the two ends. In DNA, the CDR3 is TGTGCCAGCAGCTTCGCAGCCATGAACACTGAAGCTTTCTTT. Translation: CASSFAAMNTEAFF.

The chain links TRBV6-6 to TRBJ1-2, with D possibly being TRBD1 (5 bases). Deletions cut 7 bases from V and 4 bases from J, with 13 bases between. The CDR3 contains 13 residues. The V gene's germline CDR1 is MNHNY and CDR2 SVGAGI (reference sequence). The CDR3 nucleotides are TGTGCCAGCACCCAGACAGTTGCCTATGGCTACACCTTC. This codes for CASTQTVAYGYTF.

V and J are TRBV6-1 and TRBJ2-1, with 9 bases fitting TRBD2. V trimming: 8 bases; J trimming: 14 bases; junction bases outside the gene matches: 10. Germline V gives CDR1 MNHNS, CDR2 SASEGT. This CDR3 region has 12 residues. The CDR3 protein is CASYSPGTSKFF. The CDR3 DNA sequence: TGTGCCAGCTATTCCCCCGGGACTAGCAAGTTCTTC.

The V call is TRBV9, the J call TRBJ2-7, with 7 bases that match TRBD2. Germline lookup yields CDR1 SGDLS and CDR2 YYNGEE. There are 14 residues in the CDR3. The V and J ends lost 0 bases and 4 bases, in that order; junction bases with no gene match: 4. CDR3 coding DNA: TGTGCCAGCAGCGTAGGAAGGGAGGGGTACGAGCAGTACTTC. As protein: CASSVGREGYEQYF.

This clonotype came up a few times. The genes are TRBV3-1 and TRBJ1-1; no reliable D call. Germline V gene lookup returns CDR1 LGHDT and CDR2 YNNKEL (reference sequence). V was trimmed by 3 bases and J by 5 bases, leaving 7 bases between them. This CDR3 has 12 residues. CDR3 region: CASSQGGTEAFF. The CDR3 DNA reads TGTGCCAGCAGCCAGGGAGGGACTGAAGCTTTCTTT.

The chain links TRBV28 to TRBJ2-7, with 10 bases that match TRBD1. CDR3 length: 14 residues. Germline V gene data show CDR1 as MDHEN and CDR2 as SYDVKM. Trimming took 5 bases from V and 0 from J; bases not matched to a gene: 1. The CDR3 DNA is TGTGCCAGCAGTGACAGGGGGCTCTCCTACGAGCAGTACTTC. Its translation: CASSDRGLSYEQYF. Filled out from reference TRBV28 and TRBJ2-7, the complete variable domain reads DVKVTQSSRYLVKRTGEKVFLECVQDMDHENMFWYRQDPGLGLRLIYFSYDVKMKEKGDIPEGYSVSREKKERFSLILESASTNQTSMYLCASSDRGLSYEQYFGPGTRLTVT.

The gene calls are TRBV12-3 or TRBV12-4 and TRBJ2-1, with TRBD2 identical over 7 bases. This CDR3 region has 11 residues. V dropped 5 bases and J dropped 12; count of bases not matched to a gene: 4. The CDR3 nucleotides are TGTGCCAGCAGTCTGACTAGCCCGCAGTTCTTC. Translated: CASSLTSPQFF.

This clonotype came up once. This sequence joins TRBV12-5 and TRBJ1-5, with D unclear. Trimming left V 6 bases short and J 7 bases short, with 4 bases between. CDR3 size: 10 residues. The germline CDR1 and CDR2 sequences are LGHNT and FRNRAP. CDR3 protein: CASGVQPQHF. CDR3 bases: TGTGCTAGTGGGGTCCAGCCCCAGCATTTT.

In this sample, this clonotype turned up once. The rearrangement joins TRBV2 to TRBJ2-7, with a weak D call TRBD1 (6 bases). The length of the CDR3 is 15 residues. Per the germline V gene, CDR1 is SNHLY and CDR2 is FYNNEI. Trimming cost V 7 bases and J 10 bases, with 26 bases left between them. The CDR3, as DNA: TGTGCCAGCAATAGAAACTTGGACAGCTCTGAGCATCAGTACTTC. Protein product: CASNRNLDSSEHQYF.

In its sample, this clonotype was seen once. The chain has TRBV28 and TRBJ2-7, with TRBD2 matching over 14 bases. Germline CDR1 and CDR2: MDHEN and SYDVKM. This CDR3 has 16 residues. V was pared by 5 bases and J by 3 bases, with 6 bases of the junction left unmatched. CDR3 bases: TGTGCCAGCAGTCGGACTAGCGGGAGGAACGACTACGAGCAGTACTTC. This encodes CASSRTSGRNDYEQYF.

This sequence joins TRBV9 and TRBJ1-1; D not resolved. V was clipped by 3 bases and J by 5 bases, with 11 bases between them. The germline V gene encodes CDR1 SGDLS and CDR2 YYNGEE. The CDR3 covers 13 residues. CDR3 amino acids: CASSADMGTEAFF. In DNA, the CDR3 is TGTGCCAGCAGCGCAGACATGGGTACTGAAGCTTTCTTT.

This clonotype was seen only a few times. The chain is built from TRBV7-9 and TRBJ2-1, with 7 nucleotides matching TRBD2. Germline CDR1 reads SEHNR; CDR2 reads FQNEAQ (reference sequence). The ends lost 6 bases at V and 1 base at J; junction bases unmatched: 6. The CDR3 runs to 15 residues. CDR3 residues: CASSPSGVSYNEQFF. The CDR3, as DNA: TGTGCCAGCAGTCCCAGCGGGGTATCCTACAATGAGCAGTTCTTC.

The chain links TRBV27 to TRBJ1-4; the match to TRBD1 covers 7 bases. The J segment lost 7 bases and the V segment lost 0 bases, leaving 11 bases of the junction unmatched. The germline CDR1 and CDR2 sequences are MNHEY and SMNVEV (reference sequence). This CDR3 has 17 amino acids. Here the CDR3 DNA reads TGTGCCAGCAGTTTATCGAAGCACAGGGGAGGTAGTGAAAAACTGTTTTTT. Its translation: CASSLSKHRGGSEKLFF. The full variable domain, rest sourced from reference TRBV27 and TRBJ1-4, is EAQVTQNPRYLITVTGKKLTVTCSQNMNHEYMSWYRQDPGLGLRQIYYSMNVEVTDKGDVPEGYKVSRKEKRNFPLILESPSPNQTSLYFCASSLSKHRGGSEKLFFGSGTQLSVL.

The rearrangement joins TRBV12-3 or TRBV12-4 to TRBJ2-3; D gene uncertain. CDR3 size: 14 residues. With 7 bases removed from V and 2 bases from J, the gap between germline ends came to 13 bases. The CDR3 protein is CASTPTGPTDTQYF. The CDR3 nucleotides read TGTGCCAGCACCCCAACCGGCCCCACAGATACGCAGTATTTT.

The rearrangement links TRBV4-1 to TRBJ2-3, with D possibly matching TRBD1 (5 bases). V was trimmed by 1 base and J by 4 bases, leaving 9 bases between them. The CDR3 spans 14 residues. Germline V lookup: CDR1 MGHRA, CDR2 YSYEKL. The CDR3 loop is CASSQAQGPDTQYF. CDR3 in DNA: TGCGCCAGCAGCCAAGCCCAGGGTCCAGATACGCAGTATTTT.

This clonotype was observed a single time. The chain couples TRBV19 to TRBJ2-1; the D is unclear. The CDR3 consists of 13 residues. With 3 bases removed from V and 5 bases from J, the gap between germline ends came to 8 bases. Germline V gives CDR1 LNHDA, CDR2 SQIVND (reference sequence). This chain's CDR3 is CASSMKRDNEQFF. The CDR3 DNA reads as TGTGCCAGTAGTATGAAAAGGGACAATGAGCAGTTCTTC.

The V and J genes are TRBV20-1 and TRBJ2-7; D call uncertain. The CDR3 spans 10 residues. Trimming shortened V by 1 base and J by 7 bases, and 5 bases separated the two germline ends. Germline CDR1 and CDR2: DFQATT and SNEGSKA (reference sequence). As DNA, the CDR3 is TGCAGTGCTAGAGGTCCTGAGCAGTACTTC. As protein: CSARGPEQYF.

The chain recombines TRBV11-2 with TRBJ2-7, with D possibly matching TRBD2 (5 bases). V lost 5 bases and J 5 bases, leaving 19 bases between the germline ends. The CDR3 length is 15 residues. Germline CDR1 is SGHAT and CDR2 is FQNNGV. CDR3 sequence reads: CASSPPQVGVDEQYF. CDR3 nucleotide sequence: TGTGCCAGCAGCCCGCCCCAGGTGGGAGTGGACGAGCAGTACTTC.

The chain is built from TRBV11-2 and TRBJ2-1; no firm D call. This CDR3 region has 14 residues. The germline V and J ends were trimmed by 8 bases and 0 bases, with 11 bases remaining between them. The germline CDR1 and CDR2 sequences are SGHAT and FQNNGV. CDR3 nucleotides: TGTGCCAGCGGACCGGGTAGCTCCTACAATGAGCAGTTCTTC. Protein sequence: CASGPGSSYNEQFF.

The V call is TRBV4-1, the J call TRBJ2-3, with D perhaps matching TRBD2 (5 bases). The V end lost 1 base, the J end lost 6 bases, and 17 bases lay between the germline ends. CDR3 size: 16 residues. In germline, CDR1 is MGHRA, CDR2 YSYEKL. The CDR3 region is CASSQGGRLALDTQYF. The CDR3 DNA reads TGCGCCAGCAGCCAAGGAGGGCGGCTAGCCTTGGATACGCAGTATTTT.

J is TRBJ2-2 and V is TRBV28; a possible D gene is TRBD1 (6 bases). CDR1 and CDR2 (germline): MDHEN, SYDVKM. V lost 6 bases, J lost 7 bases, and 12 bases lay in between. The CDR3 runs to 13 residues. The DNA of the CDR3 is TGTGCCAGCAGGATACAGGGCGGCGGGGAGCTGTTTTTT. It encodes CASRIQGGGELFF.

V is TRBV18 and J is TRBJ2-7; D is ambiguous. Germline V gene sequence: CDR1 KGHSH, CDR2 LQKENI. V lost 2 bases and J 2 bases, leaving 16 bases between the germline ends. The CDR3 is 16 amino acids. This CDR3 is CASSPGWGQAPYEQYF. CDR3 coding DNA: TGTGCCAGCTCACCAGGCTGGGGTCAGGCGCCCTACGAGCAGTACTTC.

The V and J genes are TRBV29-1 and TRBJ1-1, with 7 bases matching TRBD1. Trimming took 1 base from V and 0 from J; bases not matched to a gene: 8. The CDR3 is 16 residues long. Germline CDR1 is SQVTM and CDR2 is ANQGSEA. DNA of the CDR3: TGCAGCGTTGAAGGCCCCACGGGACAGATGAACACTGAAGCTTTCTTT. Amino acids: CSVEGPTGQMNTEAFF.

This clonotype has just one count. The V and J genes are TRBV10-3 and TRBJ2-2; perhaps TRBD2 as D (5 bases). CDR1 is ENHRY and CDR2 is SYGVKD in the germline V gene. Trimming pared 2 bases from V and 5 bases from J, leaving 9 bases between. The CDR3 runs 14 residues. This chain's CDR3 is CAISEEGRTGELFF. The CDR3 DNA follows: TGTGCCATCAGTGAGGAGGGCCGTACCGGGGAGCTGTTTTTT.

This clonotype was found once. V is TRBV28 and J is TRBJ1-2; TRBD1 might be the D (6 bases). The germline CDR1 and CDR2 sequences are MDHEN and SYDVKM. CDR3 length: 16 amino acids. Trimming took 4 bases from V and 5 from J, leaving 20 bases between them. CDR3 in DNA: TGTGCCAGCAGTTGGGGGGCCGGCGAATGGCGTTATGGCTACACCTTC. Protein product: CASSWGAGEWRYGYTF.

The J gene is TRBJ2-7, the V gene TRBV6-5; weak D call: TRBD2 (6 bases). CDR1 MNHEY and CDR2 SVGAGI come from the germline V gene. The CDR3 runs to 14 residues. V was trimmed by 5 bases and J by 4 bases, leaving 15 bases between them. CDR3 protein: CASSLSGLPYEQYF. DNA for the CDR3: TGTGCCAGCAGTCTCTCGGGACTGCCTTACGAGCAGTACTTC.

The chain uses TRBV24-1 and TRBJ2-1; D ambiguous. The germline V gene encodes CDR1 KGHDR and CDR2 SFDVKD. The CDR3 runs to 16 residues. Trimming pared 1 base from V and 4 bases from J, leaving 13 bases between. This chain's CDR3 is CATSDLTLYQYNEQFF. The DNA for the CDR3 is TGTGCCACCAGTGATTTAACACTATACCAGTACAATGAGCAGTTCTTC.

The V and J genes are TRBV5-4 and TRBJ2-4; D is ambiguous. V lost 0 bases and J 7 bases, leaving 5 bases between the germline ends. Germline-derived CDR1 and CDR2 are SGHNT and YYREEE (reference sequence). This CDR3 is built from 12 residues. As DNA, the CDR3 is TGTGCCAGCAGCTTGGAGGGTAACATTCAGTACTTC. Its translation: CASSLEGNIQYF.